A selection of T cell receptor beta chains follows, all from one sample in a study of blood T cell repertoires in COVID-19. The assay was immunoSEQ multiplex PCR, and TCRdb's table has in-frame clones only and misses some. The table has some 300,000 clones, about 85% seen once. Sequencing was done on a sample of peripheral blood. Receptors originate from a woman in her forties or fifties with active or convalescent COVID-19. CDR3s include the opening cysteine and the closing phenylalanine or tryptophan. A D gene is named only where the DNA matches it firmly. Not every row has a clone size; where given, it reads once, few, many or a size class.

abundance,v_gene,d_gene,j_gene,CDR3aa,CDR3nt
-,TRBV27,TRBD2,TRBJ2-7,CASSSLAGGYEQYF,TGTGCCAGCAGTTCGCTAGCGGGTGGCTACGAGCAGTACTTC
-,TRBV29-1,TRBD1,TRBJ1-1,CSGADRGGTEAFF,TGCAGCGGCGCGGACAGGGGGGGAACTGAAGCTTTCTTT
-,TRBV12-3/TRBV12-4,-,TRBJ2-6,CASKLSGANVLTF,TGTGCCAGCAAACTCTCTGGGGCCAACGTCCTGACTTTC
-,TRBV28,TRBD1,TRBJ1-4,CASRLWDRSNEKLFF,TGTGCCAGCAGACTTTGGGACAGGTCCAATGAAAAACTGTTTTTT
-,TRBV30,-,TRBJ1-6,CAWSVATGFVAPLHF,TGTGCCTGGAGTGTCGCGACAGGATTCGTCGCACCCCTCCACTTT
once,TRBV30,TRBD1,TRBJ1-2,CAWSYVRAGGTNTF,TGTGCCTGGAGTTACGTCAGGGCAGGGGGCACGAACACCTTC
-,TRBV2,TRBD1,TRBJ1-4,CASSRQGVLEKLFF,TGTGCCAGCAGTAGACAGGGAGTACTTGAAAAACTGTTTTTT
-,TRBV7-9,TRBD1,TRBJ1-2,CASSLDRGRGGYTF,TGTGCCAGCAGCTTAGACAGGGGGAGAGGTGGCTACACCTTC
-,TRBV15,-,TRBJ1-2,CATTDRSNYGYTF,TGTGCCACCACCGACAGATCTAACTATGGCTACACCTTC
-,TRBV2,-,TRBJ2-3,CASSERTPTQYF,TGTGCCAGCAGTGAAAGGACACCGACGCAGTATTTT
-,TRBV28,TRBD1,TRBJ1-1,CASSLLEGAITEAFF,TGTGCCAGCAGTTTATTAGAGGGGGCAATCACTGAAGCTTTCTTT
once,TRBV3-1/TRBV3-2,-,TRBJ1-1,CASSQAAGTAFF,TGTGCCAGCAGCCAAGCAGCAGGGACTGCTTTCTTT
-,TRBV2,-,TRBJ1-2,CASSLLTRARNSGYTF,TGTGCCAGCAGTCTACTTACCAGGGCCCGGAATTCCGGCTACACCTTC
-,TRBV4-1,-,TRBJ2-1,CASSQDRRGEQFF,TGCGCCAGCAGCCAAGATAGGCGGGGTGAGCAGTTCTTC